The clone carrying this TCR beta chain was found many times. This entry is derived from a study of T cells in Graves' hyperthyroidism and ophthalmopathy. Each diagnosis was grounded in clinical symptoms, serum thyroxine and TRAb, thyroid ultrasound, and orbital computed tomography. The germline V gene encodes CDR1 MNHNS and CDR2 SASEGT. There are 12 residues in the CDR3. V dropped 7 bases and J dropped 6; count of bases not matched to a gene: 6. RNA transcripts gave rise to amplified TCR beta CDR3 regions. First-round RT-PCR targeting the TCR CDR3 was performed with the HTBI primer set. TCRdb reprocessed the multiplex PCR reads via MiXCR and lists one record per CDR3 protein. Here the sample spans roughly 380,000 distinct CDR3 sequences, 15% to 20% being singletons.

This TCR came from a woman between 40 and 50 years old with Graves' ophthalmopathy. The chain carries TRBV6-1 and TRBJ2-7; 7 bases fit TRBD1. The sample was blood. The CDR3 loop reads CASTRAGGEQYF. The CDR3 bases are TGTGCCAGCACCCGAGCAGGGGGCGAGCAGTACTTC.